One and the same sample provided the 10 T cell receptor beta chains below, sequenced in a study of blood T cells in healthy people across ages. A J-beta primer mix and a sample-barcoded 5' primer were used in a second PCR of about 7 to 12 cycles. In TCRdb, the 5' RACE reads were re-called with MiXCR into one record per CDR3 protein. The table records more than 750,000 distinct CDR3 sequences, about 28% of them present only once. The sample also formed part of further work on T cells of mothers and their children.

Sequencing input: blood. These receptors originate from a woman aged 35 to 49 in good health.

Concerning this clonotype itself: Its ends do not fully match the called genes, so a read error is possible. This chain connects TRBV20-1 to TRBJ2-3; 8 bases match TRBD1. Per germline, CDR1 DFQATT and CDR2 SNEGSKA (reference sequence). This CDR3 region has 16 residues. The CDR3 sequence is CSTRDPRGPRTDTQYF. CDR3 DNA: TGCAGTACTAGAGACCCCAGGGGGCCCCGCACAGATACGCAGTATTTT.

At least ten counts were recorded for this clonotype. Written as DNA, the CDR3 is TGTGCCAGCAGTCGAATGGGAAGTTCCTACGAGCAGTACTTC. Its protein is CASSRMGSSYEQYF. This chain links TRBV25-1 with TRBJ2-7; no firm D call. In germline, CDR1 is MGHDK, CDR2 SYGVNS. Trimming removed 5 bases from V and 1 base from J, with 12 bases in between. The CDR3 spans 14 residues.

This clonotype was found many times. The chain links TRBV28 to TRBJ2-1; D gene ambiguous. The CDR3 runs 12 residues. V lost 6 bases and J 5 bases, leaving 8 bases between the germline ends. The germline V gene has CDR1 MDHEN and CDR2 SYDVKM. CDR3 residues: CASSLLNNEQFF. The CDR3 DNA is TGTGCCAGCAGCTTACTGAACAATGAGCAGTTCTTC.

This chain uses TRBV4-1 with TRBJ1-1; 10 bases align to TRBD1. CDR1 MGHRA and CDR2 YSYEKL come from the germline V gene. Trimming removed 2 bases from V and 4 bases from J; junction bases left unmatched: 4. The CDR3 loop spans 15 amino acids. The CDR3 loop is CASSQTGTGVTEAFF. Here the CDR3 DNA reads TGCGCCAGCAGCCAAACCGGGACAGGGGTCACTGAAGCTTTCTTT.

This clonotype was counted between two and nine times. A read error may produce the germline difference seen at one junction end. V is TRBV7-2 and J is TRBJ2-1; D not resolved. Germline V gene sequence: CDR1 SGHTA, CDR2 FQGNSA. The CDR3 has 15 amino acids. In DNA, the CDR3 is TGTGCCAGCAGCTTTTCGGCTATTAGCTACAATGGGCAGTTCTTC. Translating gives CASSFSAISYNGQFF.

The chain joins TRBV4-1 to TRBJ1-5; D gene ambiguous. The V gene's germline CDR1 is MGHRA and CDR2 YSYEKL. The CDR3 has 16 amino acids. Deletions cut 4 bases from V and 2 bases from J, with 15 bases between. CDR3: CASSRGGPRGNQPQHF. The DNA for the CDR3 is TGCGCCAGCAGCCGAGGTGGCCCCCGGGGCAATCAGCCCCAGCATTTT.

J is TRBJ2-3 and V is TRBV12-3 or TRBV12-4; D is unclear. The CDR3 has 17 amino acids. Trimming stripped 10 bases from V and 2 bases from J, with 25 bases between. The CDR3 loop reads CAINPRLTAWPTDTQYF. Written as DNA, the CDR3 is TGTGCCATCAACCCTCGTCTCACTGCCTGGCCCACAGATACGCAGTATTTT.

Of note for this clonotype: This may be a read error, as it is one base from a much larger clone. V usage is TRBV4-1 and J usage is TRBJ2-4, with 11 bases that match TRBD2. Germline lookup yields CDR1 MGHRA and CDR2 YSYEKL. This CDR3 comprises 15 residues. The CDR3 spells CASSGLAGPYNERFF. The CDR3 region has the DNA TGCGCCAGCAGTGGACTAGCGGGTCCATACAATGAGCGGTTCTTC.

The chain combines TRBV3-1 with TRBJ1-2, with 7 bases lining up with TRBD1. The length of the CDR3 is 12 residues. Trimming cost V 1 base and J 8 bases; bases outside gene matches: 1. Germline V lookup: CDR1 LGHDT, CDR2 YNNKEL (reference sequence). In nucleotides, the CDR3 is TGTGCCAGCAGCCAAGTGACAGGGGGCTACACCTTC. Amino acid sequence: CASSQVTGGYTF.

The genes are TRBV4-3 and TRBJ1-5, with a weak D call TRBD1 (5 bases). V was shortened by 0 bases and J by 0 bases, with 9 bases between the two germline ends. The CDR3 totals 16 residues. The germline CDR1 and CDR2 sequences are LGHNA and YSLEER. The CDR3 loop is CASSQDRTYSNQPQHF. The CDR3 coding sequence is TGCGCCAGCAGCCAAGATCGGACATATAGCAATCAGCCCCAGCATTTT.